Listed below are T cell receptor beta chains from one sample, sequenced in a study of T cell responses to AZD1222 COVID-19 vaccine. The method was immunoSEQ multiplex PCR; TCRdb's version includes in-frame clones alone and lacks a portion of them. The data show about 170,000 clones, about 83% seen once. Sequenced material: peripheral blood, taken 28 days after the second AZD1222 dose. Receptors originate from an adult who received the AZD1222 COVID-19 vaccine. The CDR3 runs from the conserved cysteine through the conserved F or W. Fields, in order: D gene, clone size, V gene, J gene, CDR3 DNA, CDR3 protein. D genes are given only for firm matches. Clone size is shown for a subset of rows, as once, few, many or a class of expanded clone.

D: TRBD1; size: -; V: TRBV7-9; J: TRBJ2-5; DNA: TGTGCCAGCAGCTCCAAATCGGGACAGGGGGAGACCCAGTACTTC; CDR3: CASSSKSGQGETQYF
D: -; size: few; V: TRBV7-9; J: TRBJ2-5; DNA: TGTGCCAGCAGCCCCAAGTACTCGGAAAAAGAGACCCAGTACTTC; CDR3: CASSPKYSEKETQYF
D: -; size: -; V: TRBV10-1; J: TRBJ2-7; DNA: TGCGCCAGCAGTGAGAACTTGGCCTACGAGCAGTACTTC; CDR3: CASSENLAYEQYF
D: -; size: few; V: TRBV11-2; J: TRBJ1-6; DNA: TGTGCCAGCAGCGCGAGACCTCCGGGGCGCTCCTATAATTCACCCCTCCACTTT; CDR3: CASSARPPGRSYNSPLHF
D: -; size: -; V: TRBV11-2; J: TRBJ1-2; DNA: TGTGCCAGCAGCTTCGCCCCGGGGCCCTATGGCTACACCTTC; CDR3: CASSFAPGPYGYTF
D: -; size: -; V: TRBV3-1/TRBV3-2; J: TRBJ1-6; DNA: TGTGCCAGCAGCCAAGGGCCAGGGCTCCACTTT; CDR3: CASSQGPGLHF
D: -; size: -; V: TRBV19; J: TRBJ2-5; DNA: TGTGCCAGTAGCCGAGGGTGGACATTGTGGGAGACCCAGTACTTC; CDR3: CASSRGWTLWETQYF
D: TRBD2; size: once; V: TRBV5-4; J: TRBJ2-2; DNA: TGTGCCAGCAGCGTCGGGGGGACCGGGGAGCTGTTTTTT; CDR3: CASSVGGTGELFF
D: -; size: -; V: TRBV5-6; J: TRBJ1-5; DNA: TGTGCCAGCAGTTCTACACGAGGCGGCAATCAGCCCCAGCATTTT; CDR3: CASSSTRGGNQPQHF
D: TRBD1; size: -; V: TRBV12-3/TRBV12-4; J: TRBJ1-1; DNA: TGTGCCAGCAGATCGACAGGGCTGGCTTTCTTT; CDR3: CASRSTGLAFF
D: TRBD1; size: once; V: TRBV27; J: TRBJ1-6; DNA: TGTGCCAGCAGCCGCGGACAGGGAGGGTATTCACCCCTCCACTTT; CDR3: CASSRGQGGYSPLHF
D: -; size: -; V: TRBV6-2/TRBV6-3; J: TRBJ2-1; DNA: TGTGCCAGCAGTTACCCATCGACAGAAAGCTCCTACAATGAGCAGTTCTTC; CDR3: CASSYPSTESSYNEQFF
D: TRBD2; size: -; V: TRBV27; J: TRBJ2-7; DNA: TGTGCCAGCAGCCTTAGAGCGGGGGAACACTACGAGCAGTACTTC; CDR3: CASSLRAGEHYEQYF
D: -; size: -; V: TRBV4-3; J: TRBJ2-7; DNA: TGCGCCAGCAGCCAAGCCGCAGGGTATCTATACGAGCAGTACTTC; CDR3: CASSQAAGYLYEQYF
D: TRBD2; size: once; V: TRBV15; J: TRBJ2-7; DNA: TGTGCCACCAGCAGAGTGGATAGCGGGGGGGCCGAGCAGTACTTC; CDR3: CATSRVDSGGAEQYF
D: -; size: -; V: TRBV7-2; J: TRBJ2-7; DNA: TGTGCCAGCAGCCCCGCTAGTTCCGGGTACGAGCAGTACTTC; CDR3: CASSPASSGYEQYF